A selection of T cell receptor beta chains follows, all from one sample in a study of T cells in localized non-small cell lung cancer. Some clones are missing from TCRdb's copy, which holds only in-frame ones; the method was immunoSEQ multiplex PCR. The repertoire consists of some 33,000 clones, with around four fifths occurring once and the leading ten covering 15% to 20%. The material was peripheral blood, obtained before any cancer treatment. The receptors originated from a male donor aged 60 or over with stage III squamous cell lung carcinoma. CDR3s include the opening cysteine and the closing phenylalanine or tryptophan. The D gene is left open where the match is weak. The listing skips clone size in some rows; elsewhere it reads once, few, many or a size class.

cdr3_aa: CASTRLAGPNNEQFF
cdr3_nt: TGTGCCAGCACCCGACTAGCGGGACCCAACAATGAGCAGTTCTTC
d_call: TRBD2
v_call: TRBV7-2
clone_size: few
j_call: TRBJ2-1

cdr3_aa: CASSQDLRSDYGYTF
cdr3_nt: TGTGCCAGCAGCCAAGATCTAAGGTCTGACTATGGCTACACCTTC
d_call: .
v_call: TRBV4-2
clone_size: .
j_call: TRBJ1-2

cdr3_aa: CASSLGDASTDTQYF
cdr3_nt: TGCGCCAGCAGCTTAGGAGATGCTAGCACAGATACGCAGTATTTT
d_call: .
v_call: TRBV5-1
clone_size: .
j_call: TRBJ2-3

cdr3_aa: CASSLGFQLPEQYF
cdr3_nt: TGTGCCAGCAGCTTAGGTTTTCAGCTCCCCGAGCAGTACTTC
d_call: .
v_call: TRBV7-6
clone_size: .
j_call: TRBJ2-7

cdr3_aa: CASSVDSGGYTGNTIYF
cdr3_nt: TGTGCCAGCAGCGTCGATTCAGGGGGCTATACTGGAAACACCATATATTTT
d_call: TRBD1
v_call: TRBV9
clone_size: .
j_call: TRBJ1-3

cdr3_aa: CASSAFLEGAGEQYF
cdr3_nt: TGTGCCAGCAGTGCCTTCTTAGAGGGGGCGGGCGAGCAGTACTTC
d_call: TRBD1
v_call: TRBV6-5
clone_size: .
j_call: TRBJ2-7

cdr3_aa: CSDLAGGYTDTQYF
cdr3_nt: TGCAGCGACTTAGCGGGGGGATACACAGATACGCAGTATTTT
d_call: TRBD2
v_call: TRBV29-1
clone_size: few
j_call: TRBJ2-3

cdr3_aa: CASSYSSWQTYGYTF
cdr3_nt: TGTGCCAGCAGTTACTCGAGTTGGCAGACCTATGGCTACACCTTC
d_call: .
v_call: TRBV6-5
clone_size: .
j_call: TRBJ1-2

cdr3_aa: CASSPVVNTEAFF
cdr3_nt: TGTGCCAGCAGCCCCGTAGTTAACACTGAAGCTTTCTTT
d_call: .
v_call: TRBV9
clone_size: .
j_call: TRBJ1-1

cdr3_aa: CASSLGLAADTQYF
cdr3_nt: TGTGCCAGCAGTTTGGGACTAGCTGCAGATACGCAGTATTTT
d_call: TRBD2
v_call: TRBV27
clone_size: .
j_call: TRBJ2-3

cdr3_aa: CASTQQGGEQYF
cdr3_nt: TGTGCCAGCACCCAACAGGGAGGCGAGCAGTACTTC
d_call: .
v_call: TRBV6-5
clone_size: .
j_call: TRBJ2-7

cdr3_aa: CASTLGMNTEAFF
cdr3_nt: TGTGCCAGCACCCTCGGGATGAACACTGAAGCTTTCTTT
d_call: .
v_call: TRBV6-6
clone_size: .
j_call: TRBJ1-1

cdr3_aa: CASSSGAESSYEQYF
cdr3_nt: TGTGCCAGCAGCTCGGGAGCGGAGAGCTCCTACGAGCAGTACTTC
d_call: .
v_call: TRBV5-4
clone_size: .
j_call: TRBJ2-7

cdr3_aa: CASSAGLGQETQYF
cdr3_nt: TGTGCCAGCAGCGCGGGCCTAGGACAAGAGACCCAGTACTTC
d_call: .
v_call: TRBV9
clone_size: .
j_call: TRBJ2-5

cdr3_aa: CASRPTGGGTEAFF
cdr3_nt: TGTGCCAGCAGGCCAACAGGGGGCGGGACTGAAGCTTTCTTT
d_call: TRBD1
v_call: TRBV28
clone_size: .
j_call: TRBJ1-1

cdr3_aa: CASSVWGAPNSNQPQHF
cdr3_nt: TGTGCCAGCAGTGTATGGGGGGCGCCGAATAGCAATCAGCCCCAGCATTTT
d_call: .
v_call: TRBV2
clone_size: .
j_call: TRBJ1-5

cdr3_aa: CASRRPGTTYEQYF
cdr3_nt: TGTGCCAGCAGGCGACCAGGGACCACCTACGAGCAGTACTTC
d_call: .
v_call: TRBV28
clone_size: .
j_call: TRBJ2-7

cdr3_aa: CASSLSPTSHTGGYTF
cdr3_nt: TGTGCCAGTAGTCTCTCCCCGACTTCCCACACGGGGGGCTACACCTTC
d_call: .
v_call: TRBV19
clone_size: .
j_call: TRBJ1-2

cdr3_aa: CAWTGGWGDTQYF
cdr3_nt: TGTGCCTGGACAGGCGGCTGGGGAGATACGCAGTATTTT
d_call: .
v_call: TRBV30
clone_size: .
j_call: TRBJ2-3

cdr3_aa: CASSIERFDYGYTF
cdr3_nt: TGTGCCAGTAGTATAGAACGGTTTGACTATGGCTACACCTTC
d_call: .
v_call: TRBV19
clone_size: .
j_call: TRBJ1-2

cdr3_aa: CASSPAFVRDEAGELFF
cdr3_nt: TGTGCCAGCAGCCCAGCGTTTGTTCGGGATGAAGCCGGGGAGCTGTTTTTT
d_call: .
v_call: TRBV11-3
clone_size: .
j_call: TRBJ2-2

cdr3_aa: CASSIGGSNVAQPQHF
cdr3_nt: TGTGCCAGTAGTATAGGGGGGTCAAACGTGGCTCAGCCCCAGCATTTT
d_call: .
v_call: TRBV19
clone_size: .
j_call: TRBJ1-5

cdr3_aa: CASSQGNPAGAGKELFF
cdr3_nt: TGTGCCAGCAGCCAAGGAAACCCGGCCGGGGCTGGGAAGGAGCTGTTTTTT
d_call: .
v_call: TRBV4-2
clone_size: .
j_call: TRBJ2-2

cdr3_aa: CASSTTDSSGANVLTF
cdr3_nt: TGTGCCAGTAGTACTACGGACAGCTCTGGGGCCAACGTCCTGACTTTC
d_call: .
v_call: TRBV19
clone_size: .
j_call: TRBJ2-6

cdr3_aa: CASGATVYF
cdr3_nt: TGTGCCAGCGGGGCGACGGTGTACTTC
d_call: .
v_call: TRBV11-2
clone_size: .
j_call: TRBJ2-7

cdr3_aa: CASSLGGDTEAFF
cdr3_nt: TGTGCCAGCAGCCTCGGGGGGGACACTGAAGCTTTCTTT
d_call: .
v_call: TRBV7-2
clone_size: .
j_call: TRBJ1-1